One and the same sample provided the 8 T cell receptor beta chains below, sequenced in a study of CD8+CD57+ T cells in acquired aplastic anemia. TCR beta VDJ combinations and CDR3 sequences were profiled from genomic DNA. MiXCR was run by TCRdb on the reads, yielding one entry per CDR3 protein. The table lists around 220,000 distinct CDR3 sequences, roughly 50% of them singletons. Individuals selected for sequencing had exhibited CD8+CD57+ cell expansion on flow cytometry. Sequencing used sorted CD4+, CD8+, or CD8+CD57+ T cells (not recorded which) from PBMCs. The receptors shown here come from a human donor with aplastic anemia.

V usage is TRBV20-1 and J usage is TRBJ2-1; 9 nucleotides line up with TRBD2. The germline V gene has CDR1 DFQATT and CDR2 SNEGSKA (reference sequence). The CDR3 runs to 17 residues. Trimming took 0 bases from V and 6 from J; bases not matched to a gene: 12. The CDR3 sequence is CSARDPSGGPLGNEQFF. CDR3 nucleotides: TGCAGTGCTAGAGACCCCAGCGGGGGGCCCCTAGGCAATGAGCAGTTCTTC.

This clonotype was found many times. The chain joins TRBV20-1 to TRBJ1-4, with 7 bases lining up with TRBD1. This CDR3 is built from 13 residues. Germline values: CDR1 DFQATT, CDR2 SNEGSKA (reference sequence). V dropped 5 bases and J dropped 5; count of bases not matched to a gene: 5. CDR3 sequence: CSAPGQINEKLFF. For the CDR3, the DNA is TGCAGTGCTCCGGGACAGATAAATGAAAAACTGTTTTTT.

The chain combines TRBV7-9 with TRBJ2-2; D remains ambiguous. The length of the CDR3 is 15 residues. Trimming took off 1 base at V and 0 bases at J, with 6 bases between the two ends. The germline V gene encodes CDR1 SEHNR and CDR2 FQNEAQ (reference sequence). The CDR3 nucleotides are TGTGCCAGCAGCTTAGAACAGTCGAACACCGGGGAGCTGTTTTTT. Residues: CASSLEQSNTGELFF.

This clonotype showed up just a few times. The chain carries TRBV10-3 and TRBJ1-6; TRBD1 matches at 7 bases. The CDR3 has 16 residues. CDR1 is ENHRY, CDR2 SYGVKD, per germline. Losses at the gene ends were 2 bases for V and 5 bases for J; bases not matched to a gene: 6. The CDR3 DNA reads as TGTGCCATCAGTGAGGGGCCAGGGGGAAATAATTCACCCCTCCACTTT. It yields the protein CAISEGPGGNNSPLHF.

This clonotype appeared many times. As DNA, the CDR3 is TGTGCCAGTAGTAACTTTGATGGGAGGGACACCGGGGAGCTGTTTTTT. Translating gives CASSNFDGRDTGELFF. The chain combines TRBV19 with TRBJ2-2, with 7 nucleotides matching TRBD2. CDR1 LNHDA and CDR2 SQIVND come from the germline V gene (reference sequence). The junction had 8 bases not matched to a gene; V was cut back by 4 bases and J by 3 bases. CDR3 length: 16 amino acids.

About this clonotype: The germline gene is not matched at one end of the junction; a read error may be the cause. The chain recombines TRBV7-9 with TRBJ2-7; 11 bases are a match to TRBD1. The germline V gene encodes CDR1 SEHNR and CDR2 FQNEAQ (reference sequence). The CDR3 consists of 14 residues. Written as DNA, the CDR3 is TGCGCCAGCAGCTCGGGACAGGGGGACAACGAGCAGTACTTC. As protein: CASSSGQGDNEQYF.

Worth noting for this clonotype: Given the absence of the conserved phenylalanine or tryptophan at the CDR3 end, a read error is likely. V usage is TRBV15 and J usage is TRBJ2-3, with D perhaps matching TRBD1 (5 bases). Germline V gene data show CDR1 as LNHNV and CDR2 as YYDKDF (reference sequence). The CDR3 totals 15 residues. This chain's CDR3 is CASSPNRPSTDTQYS. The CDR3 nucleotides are TGTGCCAGCAGCCCTAACAGGCCTAGCACAGATACGCAGTATTCT.

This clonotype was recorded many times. This CDR3 is CASSIVSGGTEAFF. CDR3 coding DNA: TGTGCCAGTAGTATTGTGAGTGGTGGGACTGAAGCTTTCTTT. The chain joins TRBV19 to TRBJ1-1; no firm D call. This CDR3 is 14 amino acids long. Trimming took 3 bases from V and 5 from J, leaving 13 bases between them. Germline V gene data show CDR1 as LNHDA and CDR2 as SQIVND (reference sequence).